The next 9 T cell receptor beta chains were all read from a single sample in a study of T-cell reconstitution after alpha-beta-depleted transplantation in children. Unique molecular identifiers were used in preparing the TCRbeta library. TCRdb redid the calling of the PCR reads with MiXCR, one entry per CDR3 protein. This sample carries a few hundred thousand distinct CDR3 sequences, about 7% of them seen once, and the ten largest clones take about 5.5%. The sequencing here drew on PBMCs, taken before TCRalphabeta/CD19-depleted stem cell transplant. These receptors were obtained from a boy aged 2 to 9 with acute lymphoblastic leukemia, due to receive a stem cell transplant.

This clonotype was observed at least ten times. The chain couples TRBV27 to TRBJ2-3; TRBD2 agrees at 11 bases. Per the germline V gene, CDR1 is MNHEY and CDR2 is SMNVEV (reference sequence). The J segment lost 2 bases and the V segment lost 6 bases, leaving 7 bases of the junction unmatched. The CDR3 runs 16 residues. CDR3 residues: CASSLNSGRDTDTQYF. The DNA for the CDR3 is TGTGCCAGCAGCTTGAATAGCGGGAGGGACACAGATACGCAGTATTTT.

Ten or more counts support this clonotype. The chain links TRBV3-1 to TRBJ2-3; D call uncertain. This CDR3 has 13 residues. Germline V gene lookup returns CDR1 LGHDT and CDR2 YNNKEL (reference sequence). V lost 0 bases and J lost 5, with 6 bases in between. The CDR3 DNA sequence: TGTGCCAGCAGCCAAGAGATCGAAGATACGCAGTATTTT. This sequence encodes CASSQEIEDTQYF.

This clonotype was counted at least ten times. The gene calls are TRBV7-2 and TRBJ2-1; the D gene is possibly TRBD2 (7 bases). This CDR3 spans 15 amino acids. In germline, CDR1 is SGHTA, CDR2 FQGNSA. V lost 4 bases to trimming and J lost 6 bases, with 16 bases between them. The CDR3 nucleotides are TGTGCCAGCAGCTCCTCGGGGGGCTGGGTCAATGAGCAGTTCTTC. This gives the protein CASSSSGGWVNEQFF.

The chain recombines TRBV2 with TRBJ2-2; D may be TRBD1 (5 bases). The V gene's germline CDR1 is SNHLY and CDR2 FYNNEI. This CDR3 spans 14 amino acids. V lost 7 bases to trimming and J lost 6 bases, with 15 bases between them. The CDR3 sequence is CASTDQGGSGELFF. For the CDR3, the DNA is TGTGCCAGCACCGACCAGGGTGGTTCCGGGGAGCTGTTTTTT.

The chain combines TRBV7-9 with TRBJ2-7, with a weak D call TRBD1 (6 bases). The V end was cut by 5 bases, the J end by 2 bases, with 10 bases between. Germline V gene lookup returns CDR1 SEHNR and CDR2 FQNEAQ (reference sequence). This CDR3 contains 13 residues. CDR3 DNA sequence: TGTGCCAGCAGCCGACCAGGGGCCTACGAGCAGTACTTC. Its translation: CASSRPGAYEQYF.

This clonotype was seen ten or more times. The chain joins TRBV27 to TRBJ2-7; no reliable D call. Germline CDR1 reads MNHEY; CDR2 reads SMNVEV (reference sequence). The V end lost 3 bases, the J end lost 2 bases, and 8 bases lay between the germline ends. The CDR3 runs 13 residues. The CDR3 loop reads CASSFTAAYEQYF. The DNA for the CDR3 is TGTGCCAGCAGTTTTACGGCAGCCTACGAGCAGTACTTC.

This clonotype was detected a few times. The chain employs TRBV7-3 and TRBJ2-3; D unclear. V lost 5 bases and J 6 bases, leaving 12 bases between the germline ends. The length of the CDR3 is 13 residues. Germline CDR1 SGHTA, CDR2 FQGTGA. The CDR3 loop reads CASSPRVADTQYF. The CDR3 nucleotides are TGTGCCAGCAGCCCCCGGGTGGCCGATACGCAGTATTTT.

This clonotype has ten or more counts. The rearrangement uses TRBV12-3 or TRBV12-4 and TRBJ1-3; D not resolved. V lost 3 bases and J 5 bases, leaving 5 bases between the germline ends. This CDR3 contains 12 residues. The CDR3 is CASSFDRNTIYF. The CDR3 DNA sequence: TGTGCCAGCAGTTTCGACCGAAACACCATATATTTT.

In this sample, this clonotype turned up many times. The V call is TRBV5-1, the J call TRBJ2-1; tentative D call: TRBD2 (5 bases). V gave up 2 bases and J gave up 5 bases, with 14 bases separating them. CDR1 is SGHRS, CDR2 YFSETQ, per germline. This CDR3 spans 15 amino acids. CDR3 protein: CASSFKLGGHNEQFF. The CDR3 nucleotides are TGCGCCAGCAGCTTTAAGCTAGGAGGCCACAATGAGCAGTTCTTC.